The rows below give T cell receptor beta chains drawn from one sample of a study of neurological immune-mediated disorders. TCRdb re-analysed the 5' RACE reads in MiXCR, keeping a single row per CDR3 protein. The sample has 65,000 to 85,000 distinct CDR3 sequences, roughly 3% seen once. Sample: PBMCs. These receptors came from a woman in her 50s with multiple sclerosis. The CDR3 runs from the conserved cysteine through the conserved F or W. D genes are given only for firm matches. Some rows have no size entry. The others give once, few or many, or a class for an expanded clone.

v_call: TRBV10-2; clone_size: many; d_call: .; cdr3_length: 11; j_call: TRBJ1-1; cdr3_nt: TGCGCCAGCGCCGGGACATCTGAAGCTTTCTTT; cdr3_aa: CASAGTSEAFF
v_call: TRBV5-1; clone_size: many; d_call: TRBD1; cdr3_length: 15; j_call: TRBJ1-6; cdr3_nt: TGCGCCAGCAGCTCTACCGGGACAGGGGTTTCACCCCTCCACTTT; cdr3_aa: CASSSTGTGVSPLHF
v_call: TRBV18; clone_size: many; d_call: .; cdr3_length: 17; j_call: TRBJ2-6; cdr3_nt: TGTGCCAGCTCACCGAGGCAGGCTATCTCTGGGGCCAACGTCCTGACTTTC; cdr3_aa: CASSPRQAISGANVLTF
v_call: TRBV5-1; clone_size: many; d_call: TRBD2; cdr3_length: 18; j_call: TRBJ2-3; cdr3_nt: TGCGCCAGCAGCTTGAACAGCGGGAGGGCCTTAAGCACAGATACGCAGTATTTT; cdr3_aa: CASSLNSGRALSTDTQYF
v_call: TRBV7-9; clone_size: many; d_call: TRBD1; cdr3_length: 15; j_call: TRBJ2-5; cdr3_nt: TGTGCCAGCAGCTTACCTGGACAGGGAGATGAGACCCAGTACTTC; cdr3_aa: CASSLPGQGDETQYF
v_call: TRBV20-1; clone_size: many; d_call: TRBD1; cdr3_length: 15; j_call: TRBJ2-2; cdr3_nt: TGCAGTGCTAGTTTTGCGAGGGGGCTAACCGGGGAGCTGTTTTTT; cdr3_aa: CSASFARGLTGELFF
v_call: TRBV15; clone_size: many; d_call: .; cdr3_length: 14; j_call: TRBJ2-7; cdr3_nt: TGTGCCACCAGCAGAGAAGGGTTCTCCTACGAGCAGTACTTC; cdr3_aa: CATSREGFSYEQYF
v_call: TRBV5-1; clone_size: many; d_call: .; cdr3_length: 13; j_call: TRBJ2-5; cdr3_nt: TGCGCCAGCAGCTTGCAGCGACAAGAGACCCAGTACTTC; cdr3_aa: CASSLQRQETQYF
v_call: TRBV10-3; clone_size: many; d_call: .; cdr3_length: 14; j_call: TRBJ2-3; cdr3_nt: TGTGCCATCAGTGGGGGCTTCCTGGCAGATACGCAGTATTTT; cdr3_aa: CAISGGFLADTQYF
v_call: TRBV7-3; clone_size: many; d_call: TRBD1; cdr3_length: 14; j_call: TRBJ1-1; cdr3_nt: TGTGCCAGCAGCTTGACCGGGACAGACACTGAAGCTTTCTTT; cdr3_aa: CASSLTGTDTEAFF
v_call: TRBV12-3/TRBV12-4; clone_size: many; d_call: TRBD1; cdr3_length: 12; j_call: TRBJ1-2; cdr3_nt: TGTGCCAGCCTACAGGGGCTCTATGGCTACACCTTC; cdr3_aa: CASLQGLYGYTF
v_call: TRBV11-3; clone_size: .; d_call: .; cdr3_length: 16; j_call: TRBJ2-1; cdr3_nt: TGTGCCAGCAGCTTTGAAATGTCGGTGGGAACTGGCGAGCAGTTCTTC; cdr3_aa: CASSFEMSVGTGEQFF
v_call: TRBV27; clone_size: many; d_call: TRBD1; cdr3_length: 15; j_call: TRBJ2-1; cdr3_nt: TGTGCCAGCAGTTTAAGACAGGGGATTTACAATGAGCAGTTCTTC; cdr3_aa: CASSLRQGIYNEQFF
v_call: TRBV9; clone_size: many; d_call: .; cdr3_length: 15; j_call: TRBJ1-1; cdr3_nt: TGTGCCAGCAGCTCAGTAGGGGGGGCGCGAACTGAAGCTTTCTTT; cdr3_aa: CASSSVGGARTEAFF
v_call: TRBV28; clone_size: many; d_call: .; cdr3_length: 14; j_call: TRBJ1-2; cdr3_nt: TGTGCCAGCAGGCGGGGCCAGAGGAGTCAGGGCTACACCTTC; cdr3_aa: CASRRGQRSQGYTF
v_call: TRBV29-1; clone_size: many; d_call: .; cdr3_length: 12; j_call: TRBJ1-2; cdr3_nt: TGCAGCGCTAGTGACAGGATGGAGGGCTACACCTTC; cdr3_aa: CSASDRMEGYTF
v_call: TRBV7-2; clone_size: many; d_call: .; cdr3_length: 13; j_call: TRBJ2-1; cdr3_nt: TGTGCCAGCAGCTTAGATCCAGACAATGAGCAGTTCTTC; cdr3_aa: CASSLDPDNEQFF
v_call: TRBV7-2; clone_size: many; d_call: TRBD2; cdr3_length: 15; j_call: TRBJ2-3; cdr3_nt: TGTGCCAGCAGCTTAGCGGGAGGGCGGGCAGATACGCAGTATTTT; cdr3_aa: CASSLAGGRADTQYF
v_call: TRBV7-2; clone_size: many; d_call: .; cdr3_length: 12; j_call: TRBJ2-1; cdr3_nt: TGTGCCAGCAGCCCGCTAACCAATGAGCAGTTCTTC; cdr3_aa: CASSPLTNEQFF
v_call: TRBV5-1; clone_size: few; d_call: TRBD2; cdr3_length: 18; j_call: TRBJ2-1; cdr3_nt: TGCGCCAGCAGCCCGGGACTAGCGGACGACTTTGCCTACAATGAGCAGTTCTTC; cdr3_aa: CASSPGLADDFAYNEQFF
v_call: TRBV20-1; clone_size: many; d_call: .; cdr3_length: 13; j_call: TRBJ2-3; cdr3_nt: TGCAGTGCTAGGACCGGCGGCACAGATACGCAGTATTTT; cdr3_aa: CSARTGGTDTQYF
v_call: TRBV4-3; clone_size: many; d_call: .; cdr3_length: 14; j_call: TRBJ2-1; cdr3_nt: TGCGCCAGCAGCCAAGGTGCCAGAGGACGGGAGCAGTTCTTC; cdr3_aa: CASSQGARGREQFF
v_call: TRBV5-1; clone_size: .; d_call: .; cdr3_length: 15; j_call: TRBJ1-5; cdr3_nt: TGCGCCAGCAGCCTAGCCGGAGATAGCAATCAGCCCCAGCATTTT; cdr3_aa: CASSLAGDSNQPQHF
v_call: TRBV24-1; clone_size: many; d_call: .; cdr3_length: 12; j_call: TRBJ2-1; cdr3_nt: TGTGCCACCTCAGGACTCTTCAATGAGCAGTTCTTC; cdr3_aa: CATSGLFNEQFF
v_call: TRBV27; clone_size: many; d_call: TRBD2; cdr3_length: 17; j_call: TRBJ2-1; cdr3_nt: TGTGCCAGCAGTTCTGCCTGGGGAGCGGGGGAATCCAATGAGCAGTTCTTC; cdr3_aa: CASSSAWGAGESNEQFF
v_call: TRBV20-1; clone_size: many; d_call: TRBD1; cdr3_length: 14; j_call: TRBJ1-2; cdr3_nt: TGCAGTGCTAGACGGACAGGTTCCGACTATGGCTACACCTTC; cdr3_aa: CSARRTGSDYGYTF
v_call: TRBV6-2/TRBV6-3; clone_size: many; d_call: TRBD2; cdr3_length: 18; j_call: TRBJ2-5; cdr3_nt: TGTGCCAGCAGGACACGGACTAGCGGGGGCGAGAGGAAAGAGACCCAGTACTTC; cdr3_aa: CASRTRTSGGERKETQYF
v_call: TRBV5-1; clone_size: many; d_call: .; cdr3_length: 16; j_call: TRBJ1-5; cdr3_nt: TGCGCCAGCAGCTTGGGGGCCGGGAATAGCAATCAGCCCCAGCATTTT; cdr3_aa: CASSLGAGNSNQPQHF
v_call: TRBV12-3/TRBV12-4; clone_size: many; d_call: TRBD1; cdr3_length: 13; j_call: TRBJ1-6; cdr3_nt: TGTGCCAGCAGTTTATGGGACCGACAGGGTCTCCACTTT; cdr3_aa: CASSLWDRQGLHF
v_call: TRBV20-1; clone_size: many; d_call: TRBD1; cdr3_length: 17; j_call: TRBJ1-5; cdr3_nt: TGCAGTGCTAGAGATTTAGGGACAGGGTTTGGCAATCAGCCCCAGCATTTT; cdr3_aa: CSARDLGTGFGNQPQHF
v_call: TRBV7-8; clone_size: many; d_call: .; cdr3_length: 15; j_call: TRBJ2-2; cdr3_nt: TGTGCCAGCAGCTTAGGGGGAATTCGGACCGGGGAGCTGTTTTTT; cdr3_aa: CASSLGGIRTGELFF
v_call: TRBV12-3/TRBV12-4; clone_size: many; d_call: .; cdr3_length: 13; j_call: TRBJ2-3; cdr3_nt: TGTGCCAGCAGTTCTGGGGCGTCAGATACGCAGTATTTT; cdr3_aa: CASSSGASDTQYF
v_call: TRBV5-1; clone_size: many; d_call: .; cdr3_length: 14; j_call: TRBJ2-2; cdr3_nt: TGCGCCAGCAGGCGGGTTGCGAACACCGGGGAGCTGTTTTTT; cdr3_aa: CASRRVANTGELFF
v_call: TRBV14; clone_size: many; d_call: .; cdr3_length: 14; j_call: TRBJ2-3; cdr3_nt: TGTGCCAGCAGCAAACTAGGGGGAGCAGATACGCAGTATTTT; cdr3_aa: CASSKLGGADTQYF
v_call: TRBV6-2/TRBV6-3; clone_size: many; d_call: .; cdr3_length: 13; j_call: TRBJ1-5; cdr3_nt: TGTGCCAGCCAACGGGGGGGAAATCAGCCCCAGCATTTT; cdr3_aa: CASQRGGNQPQHF
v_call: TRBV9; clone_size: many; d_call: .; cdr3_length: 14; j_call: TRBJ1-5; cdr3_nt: TGTGCCAGCAGCCCACCAGGGGCTAATCAGCCCCAGCATTTT; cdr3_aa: CASSPPGANQPQHF
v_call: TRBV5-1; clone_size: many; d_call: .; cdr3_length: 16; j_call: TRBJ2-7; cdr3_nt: TGCGCCAGCAGCTTGGGGGGAATACAGCTCTCCTACGAGCAGTACTTC; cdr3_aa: CASSLGGIQLSYEQYF
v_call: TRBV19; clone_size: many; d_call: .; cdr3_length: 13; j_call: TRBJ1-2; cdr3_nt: TGTGCCAGTAAGGCGACGGAGGGCTATGGCTACACCTTC; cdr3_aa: CASKATEGYGYTF
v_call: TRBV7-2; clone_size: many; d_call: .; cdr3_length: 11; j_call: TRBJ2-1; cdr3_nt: TGTGCCAGCAGCTCCCACAATGAGCAGTTCTTC; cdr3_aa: CASSSHNEQFF
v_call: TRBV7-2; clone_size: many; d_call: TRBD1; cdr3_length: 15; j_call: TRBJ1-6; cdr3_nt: TGTGCCAGCCGCAGGGGGATTTTGCGGGATTCACCCCTCCACTTT; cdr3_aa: CASRRGILRDSPLHF
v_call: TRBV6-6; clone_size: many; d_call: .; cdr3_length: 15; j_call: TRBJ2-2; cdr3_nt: TGTGCCAGCAGCCCTATCGGGGGCCGGACCGGGGAGCTGTTTTTT; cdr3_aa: CASSPIGGRTGELFF
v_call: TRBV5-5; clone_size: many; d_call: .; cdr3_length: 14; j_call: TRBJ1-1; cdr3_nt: TGTGCCAGCAGCTCCGGACTGATGAACACTGAAGCTTTCTTT; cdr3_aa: CASSSGLMNTEAFF
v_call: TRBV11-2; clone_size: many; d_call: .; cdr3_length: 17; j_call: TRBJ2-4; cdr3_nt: TGTGCCAGCAGCCCCCTCGACGGCTCTGGGCCCAAAAACATTCAGTACTTC; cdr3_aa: CASSPLDGSGPKNIQYF
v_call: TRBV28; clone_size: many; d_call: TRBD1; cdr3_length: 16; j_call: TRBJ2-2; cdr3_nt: TGTGCCAGCAGTTTAACCCAGGGGGCCCACACCGGGGAGCTGTTTTTT; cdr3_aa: CASSLTQGAHTGELFF
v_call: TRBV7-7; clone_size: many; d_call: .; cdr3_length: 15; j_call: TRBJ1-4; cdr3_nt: TGTGCTAGCAGCCCGTTAGGGGGAATCAATGAAAAACTGTTTTTT; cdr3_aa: CASSPLGGINEKLFF
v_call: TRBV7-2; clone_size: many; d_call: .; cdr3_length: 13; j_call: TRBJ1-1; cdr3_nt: TGTGCCAGCAGCTCCCAACCCAACACTGAAGCTTTCTTT; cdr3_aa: CASSSQPNTEAFF
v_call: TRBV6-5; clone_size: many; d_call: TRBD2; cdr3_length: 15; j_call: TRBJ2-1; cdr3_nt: TGTGCCAGCAGGACTAGCGGATTCCTTTACAATGAGCAGTTCTTC; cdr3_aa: CASRTSGFLYNEQFF
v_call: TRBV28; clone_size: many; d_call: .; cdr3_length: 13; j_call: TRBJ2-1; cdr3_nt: TGTGCCAGCAGTCCAATTATTCGTGCTGAGCAGTTCTTC; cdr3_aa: CASSPIIRAEQFF
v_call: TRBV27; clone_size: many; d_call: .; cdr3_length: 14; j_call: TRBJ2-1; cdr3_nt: TGTGCCAGCAGTTCTCCCGAGTCCTACAATGAGCAGTTCTTC; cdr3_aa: CASSSPESYNEQFF
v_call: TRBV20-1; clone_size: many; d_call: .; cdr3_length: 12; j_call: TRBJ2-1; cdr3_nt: TGCAGCGCTAGTCCCCAAAACAATGAGCAGTTCTTC; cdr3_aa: CSASPQNNEQFF
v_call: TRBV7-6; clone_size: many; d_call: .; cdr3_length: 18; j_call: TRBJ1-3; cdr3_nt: TGTGCCAGCAGCTTAAGGGCCCCCGTAGGCGTCTCTGGAAACACCATATATTTT; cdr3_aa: CASSLRAPVGVSGNTIYF
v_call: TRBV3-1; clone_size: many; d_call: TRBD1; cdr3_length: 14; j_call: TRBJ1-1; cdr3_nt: TGTGCCAGCAGCCAGGTAACAGGGGGCACTGAAGCTTTCTTT; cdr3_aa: CASSQVTGGTEAFF
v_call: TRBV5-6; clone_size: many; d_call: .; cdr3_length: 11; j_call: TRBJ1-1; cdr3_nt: TGTGCCAGCAGCTTCGCCACTGAAGCTTTCTTT; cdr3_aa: CASSFATEAFF
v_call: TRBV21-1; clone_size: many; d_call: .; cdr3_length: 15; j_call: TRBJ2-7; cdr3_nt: TGTGCCAGCAGCAAAGGCCCTAGCGAGTCCTACGAGCAGTACTTC; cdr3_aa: CASSKGPSESYEQYF
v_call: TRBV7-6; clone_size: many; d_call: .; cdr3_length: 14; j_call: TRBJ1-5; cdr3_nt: TGTGCCAGCAGCTCTTCAGGGACCAATCAGCCCCAGCATTTT; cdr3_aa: CASSSSGTNQPQHF
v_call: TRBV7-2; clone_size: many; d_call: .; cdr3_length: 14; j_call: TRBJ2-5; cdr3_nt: TGTGCCAGCAGCTTAGCCCCCCGGTTAGAGACCCAGTACTTC; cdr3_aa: CASSLAPRLETQYF
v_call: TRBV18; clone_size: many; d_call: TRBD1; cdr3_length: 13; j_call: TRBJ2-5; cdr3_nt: TGTGCCAGCCAAACCGGGACAGAAGAGACCCAGTACTTC; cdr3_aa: CASQTGTEETQYF
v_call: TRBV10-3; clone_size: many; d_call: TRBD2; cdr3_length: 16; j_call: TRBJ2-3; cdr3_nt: TGTGCCATCAGTGACTGGCAGCGGGGGGTTACAGATACGCAGTATTTT; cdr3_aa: CAISDWQRGVTDTQYF
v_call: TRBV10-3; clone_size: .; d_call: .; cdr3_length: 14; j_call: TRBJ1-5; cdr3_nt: TGTGCCATCAGTGAGAGGGAACGCAATCAGCCCCAGCATTTT; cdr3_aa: CAISERERNQPQHF
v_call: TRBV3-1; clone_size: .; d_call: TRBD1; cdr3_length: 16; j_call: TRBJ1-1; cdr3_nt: TGTGCCAGCAGCCAACCCAACGGGACAGGGGGCGGACTAGCTTTCTTT; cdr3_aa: CASSQPNGTGGGLAFF